These 20 T cell receptor beta chains came from one sample sequenced in a study of blood T cell repertoires in COVID-19. Generated by immunoSEQ multiplex PCR, the TCRdb table keeps only in-frame clones and is missing some. The sample shows around 220,000 clones, around 90% of them seen only once. Sequencing used PBMCs or T cells enriched from blood (not recorded which). Receptor source: a woman between 45 and 65 years old with acute COVID-19.

The chain recombines TRBV6-1 with TRBJ2-5, with D maybe TRBD2 (6 bases). CDR1 is MNHNS and CDR2 is SASEGT in the germline V gene. This CDR3 is 15 amino acids long. The V end lost 0 bases, the J end lost 5 bases, and 13 bases lay between the germline ends. The CDR3 sequence is CASSEAGGWRETQYF. CDR3 nucleotides: TGTGCCAGCAGTGAAGCGGGAGGATGGAGGGAGACCCAGTACTTC.

V and J are TRBV27 and TRBJ1-1, with D hard to call. The CDR3 totals 12 residues. V was pared by 5 bases and J by 2 bases, with 6 bases between. Per the germline V gene, CDR1 is MNHEY and CDR2 is SMNVEV (reference sequence). The CDR3 reads CASSNRNTEAFF. CDR3 DNA sequence: TGTGCCAGCAGTAATCGTAACACTGAAGCTTTCTTT.

The chain links TRBV13 to TRBJ2-3; 13 bases are shared with TRBD2. Germline V gives CDR1 PRHDT, CDR2 FYEKMQ (reference sequence). V shed 5 bases and J 0 bases; nucleotides not matched to a gene: 11. The CDR3 totals 19 residues. CDR3 protein: CASSQGLAGTIGSTDTQYF. Here the CDR3 DNA reads TGTGCCAGCAGCCAGGGACTAGCGGGAACCATTGGTAGCACAGATACGCAGTATTTT.

The chain is built from TRBV11-2 and TRBJ1-3; D gene uncertain. V was shortened by 5 bases and J by 14 bases, with 22 bases between the two germline ends. This CDR3 comprises 14 residues. The germline V gene encodes CDR1 SGHAT and CDR2 FQNNGV. The CDR3 sequence is CASSPRDDLGVLYF. The CDR3 bases are TGTGCCAGCAGCCCTAGGGATGACCTGGGAGTTCTATATTTT.

The chain has TRBV7-2 and TRBJ2-3; 9 nucleotides line up with TRBD1. The length of the CDR3 is 16 residues. Per the germline V gene, CDR1 is SGHTA and CDR2 is FQGNSA. The V segment lost 6 bases and the J segment 6 bases; nucleotides outside the gene matches: 13. CDR3 protein: CASSFTGTGFVDTQYF. CDR3 coding DNA: TGTGCCAGCAGTTTTACCGGGACAGGGTTCGTCGATACGCAGTATTTT.

The sample holds a few counts of this clone. This chain connects TRBV19 to TRBJ1-5; D remains ambiguous. Trimming took off 4 bases at V and 7 bases at J, with 14 bases between the two ends. Germline CDR1 is LNHDA and CDR2 is SQIVND (reference sequence). There are 14 residues in the CDR3. CDR3 in amino acids: CASSTMGEWQPQHF. CDR3 nucleotides: TGTGCCAGTAGTACCATGGGAGAGTGGCAGCCCCAGCATTTT.

This chain uses TRBV6-5 with TRBJ2-3; TRBD2 matches at 8 bases. The junction had 4 bases not matched to a gene; V was cut back by 2 bases and J by 3 bases. Germline CDR1 MNHEY, CDR2 SVGAGI. The CDR3 consists of 15 residues. This chain's CDR3 is CASSYKRESTDTQYF. The DNA for the CDR3 is TGTGCCAGCAGTTACAAGCGGGAGAGTACAGATACGCAGTATTTT.

V and J are TRBV5-1 and TRBJ2-2, with a possible D match to TRBD2 (5 bases). Trimming removed 6 bases from V and 5 bases from J, with 14 bases in between. Germline CDR1 reads SGHRS; CDR2 reads YFSETQ. This CDR3 is 14 amino acids long. CDR3 in amino acids: CASKGAAETGELFF. The DNA of the CDR3 is TGCGCCAGCAAGGGAGCAGCGGAGACCGGGGAGCTGTTTTTT.

This clone has a single count. This chain links TRBV11-2 with TRBJ1-1; D not resolved. CDR1 is SGHAT and CDR2 is FQNNGV in the germline V gene. Trimming took 3 bases from V and 4 from J, leaving 12 bases between them. The CDR3 contains 14 residues. CDR3 protein: CASSFQVGGTEAFF. CDR3 bases: TGTGCCAGCAGCTTTCAGGTCGGTGGCACTGAAGCTTTCTTT.

The chain couples TRBV21-1 to TRBJ1-2; no check of the table's D call, TRBD1, against the DNA was made. TRBV21-1 is a listed pseudogene. This CDR3 has 17 residues. In nucleotides, the CDR3 is TGTGCCAGCAGTCCCAGCCGGACAGGGGAGAATAACTATGGCTACACCTTC. Residues: CASSPSRTGENNYGYTF.

The V gene is TRBV28, the J gene TRBJ1-1, with TRBD1 matching 7 bases. V lost 8 bases and J lost 5; bases outside the gene matches: 14. Germline CDR1 reads MDHEN; CDR2 reads SYDVKM. This CDR3 is built from 15 residues. Written as DNA, the CDR3 is TGTGCCAGCCGGACAGGAGGCGCTTTGGGAACTGAAGCTTTCTTT. It is translated as CASRTGGALGTEAFF.

In nucleotides, the CDR3 is TGTGCCACCAGTACAGCGGACAGCCCCCCTTCACCCCTCCACTTT. Protein product: CATSTADSPPSPLHF. The V call is TRBV15, the J call TRBJ1-6; perhaps TRBD1 as D (6 bases). The CDR3 is made up of 15 amino acids. Germline V lookup: CDR1 LNHNV, CDR2 YYDKDF (reference sequence). The ends were cut back, 6 bases at V and 9 bases at J, with 18 bases in the middle.

This chain links TRBV28 with TRBJ2-7, with 8 bases matching TRBD2. The CDR3 is made up of 13 amino acids. The V and J ends lost 6 bases and 12 bases, in that order; junction bases with no gene match: 13. The V gene's germline CDR1 is MDHEN and CDR2 SYDVKM. CDR3 loop: CASRSRGRSTMYF. The CDR3 DNA sequence: TGTGCCAGCAGATCTCGCGGGAGGAGTACTATGTACTTC. Full variable domain (rest looked up from reference TRBV28 and TRBJ2-7): DVKVTQSSRYLVKRTGEKVFLECVQDMDHENMFWYRQDPGLGLRLIYFSYDVKMKEKGDIPEGYSVSREKKERFSLILESASTNQTSMYLCASRSRGRSTMYFGPGTRLTVT.

The CDR3 DNA reads TGTGCCAGCAGTCGCCCGGGGAACAATGAGCAGTTCTTC. Its translation: CASSRPGNNEQFF. The chain couples TRBV6-5 to TRBJ2-1; D is possibly TRBD2 (5 bases). V lost 5 bases, J lost 5 bases, and 10 bases lay in between. The CDR3 is 13 amino acids. CDR1 is MNHEY and CDR2 is SVGAGI in the germline V gene.

The genes are TRBV24-1 and TRBJ1-5; D perhaps matches TRBD1 (5 bases). The CDR3 is 13 residues long. CDR1 is KGHDR and CDR2 is SFDVKD in the germline V gene. V was trimmed by 4 bases and J by 8 bases, leaving 11 bases between them. The DNA for the CDR3 is TGTGCCACCAGTGAGCAGGGCGCAAAGCCCCAGCATTTT. This gives the protein CATSEQGAKPQHF.

The J gene is TRBJ1-1, the V gene TRBV15; D unclear. V lost 1 base and J 7 bases, leaving 16 bases between the germline ends. The CDR3 extends over 15 amino acids. Per the germline V gene, CDR1 is LNHNV and CDR2 is YYDKDF (reference sequence). This chain's CDR3 is CATSRAQSGLGEAFF. The CDR3 DNA is TGTGCCACCAGCAGAGCCCAGTCCGGGTTAGGTGAAGCTTTCTTT.

This chain joins TRBV15 and TRBJ2-7, with 7 bases identical to TRBD1. The germline V gene encodes CDR1 LNHNV and CDR2 YYDKDF (reference sequence). J lost 1 base, V lost 0 bases, and 9 bases had no gene match. This CDR3 is 17 amino acids long. CDR3 sequence reads: CATSRDRLQGWSYEQYF. The CDR3 DNA reads as TGTGCCACCAGCAGAGATCGCCTACAGGGGTGGTCCTACGAGCAGTACTTC.

The rearrangement links TRBV7-3 to TRBJ2-5; a possible D gene is TRBD2 (6 bases). The germline V gene has CDR1 SGHTA and CDR2 FQGTGA. The V end was cut by 1 base, the J end by 3 bases, with 9 bases between. The CDR3 totals 14 residues. CDR3: CASSLRRGEETQYF. CDR3 DNA: TGTGCCAGCAGCTTAAGGAGGGGAGAAGAGACCCAGTACTTC.

The table lists this clone with a count of one. The chain couples TRBV29-1 to TRBJ2-7; the match to TRBD2 covers 7 bases. V lost 7 bases to trimming and J lost 2 bases; unmatched junction nucleotides: 5. This CDR3 contains 12 residues. Germline values: CDR1 SQVTM, CDR2 ANQGSEA. The CDR3 DNA sequence: TGCAGCGCACTAGCGTTAACCTACGAGCAGTACTTC. This encodes CSALALTYEQYF.

DNA of the CDR3: TGTGCCAGCAGTAGCGAACGGGGGGAGCTGTTTTTT. It yields the protein CASSSERGELFF. The rearrangement links TRBV28 to TRBJ2-2; D is unclear. The germline V gene encodes CDR1 MDHEN and CDR2 SYDVKM. V lost 5 bases and J lost 8, with 9 bases in between. The CDR3 runs 12 residues.